This TCR beta chain is drawn from a study of blood T cell repertoires in COVID-19. Authors' data handling: Estimation of nucleated cell counts was performed using reference gene primer amplification. TCRdb keeps only in-frame clones here, not all; method: immunoSEQ multiplex PCR. The DNA was the basis for D and trimming; V, J and clone size are from that table. Among about 300,000 clones listed, about 90% were seen once. V trimming: 7 bases; J trimming: 6 bases; junction bases outside the gene matches: 7. The germline V gene encodes CDR1 SGHRS and CDR2 YFSETQ. This CDR3 contains 15 residues. V and J are TRBV5-1 and TRBJ1-4; 12 bases agree with TRBD1. The receptor was derived from a woman aged 40 to 50 who had recovered from COVID-19. The specimen sequenced was peripheral blood. CDR3 residues: CASSGTGGSDEKLFF. CDR3 DNA sequence: TGCGCCAGCTCCGGGACAGGGGGCTCTGATGAAAAACTGTTTTTT.